This TCR beta chain was captured in a study of human T cells and chemical hapten exposure. The overall study: Small differences in pooled library volume mainly drove the variation in TCR yields per sample.

TCRdb passed the RACE reads through MiXCR, listing each CDR3 protein once. Of fewer than 85,000 distinct CDR3 sequences listed, around 9.3% are singletons. Time point described: healthy volunteer bleed at 6 weeks. The template was total RNA from unfractionated whole blood. The CDR3 has 15 residues. The V end was cut by 6 bases, the J end by 0 bases, with 14 bases between. Germline CDR1 and CDR2: SEHNR and FQNEAQ (reference sequence). The receptor was derived from a female donor in good health. Some clones in this sample may be carry-over from other donors' samples. This rearrangement joins TRBV7-9 to TRBJ1-1; D is uncertain. Sample: whole blood. CDR3 residues: CASRPKGTMNTEAFF. CDR3 bases: TGTGCCAGCAGGCCAAAGGGTACCATGAACACTGAAGCTTTCTTT.